This T cell receptor beta chain was retrieved from a study of T cells in Graves' hyperthyroidism and ophthalmopathy. It was RNA transcripts that yielded the amplified TCR beta CDR3 regions. TCR CDR3 regions were first amplified by RT-PCR with HTBI primers. MiXCR, run by TCRdb on the multiplex PCR reads, gives a single entry per CDR3 protein. The sample has roughly 530,000 distinct CDR3 sequences; 15% to 20% are singletons. The germline V gene has CDR1 MGHRA and CDR2 YSYEKL. The length of the CDR3 is 15 residues. V lost 1 base and J lost 5; bases outside the gene matches: 7. The specimen was blood. This clonotype was sampled from a woman between 18 and 30 years old with Graves' ophthalmopathy. V is TRBV4-1 and J is TRBJ2-5; TRBD1 matches 7 bases. This CDR3 reads CASSQVPGTVETQYF. The CDR3, as DNA: TGCGCCAGCAGCCAAGTCCCCGGGACAGTCGAGACCCAGTACTTC.